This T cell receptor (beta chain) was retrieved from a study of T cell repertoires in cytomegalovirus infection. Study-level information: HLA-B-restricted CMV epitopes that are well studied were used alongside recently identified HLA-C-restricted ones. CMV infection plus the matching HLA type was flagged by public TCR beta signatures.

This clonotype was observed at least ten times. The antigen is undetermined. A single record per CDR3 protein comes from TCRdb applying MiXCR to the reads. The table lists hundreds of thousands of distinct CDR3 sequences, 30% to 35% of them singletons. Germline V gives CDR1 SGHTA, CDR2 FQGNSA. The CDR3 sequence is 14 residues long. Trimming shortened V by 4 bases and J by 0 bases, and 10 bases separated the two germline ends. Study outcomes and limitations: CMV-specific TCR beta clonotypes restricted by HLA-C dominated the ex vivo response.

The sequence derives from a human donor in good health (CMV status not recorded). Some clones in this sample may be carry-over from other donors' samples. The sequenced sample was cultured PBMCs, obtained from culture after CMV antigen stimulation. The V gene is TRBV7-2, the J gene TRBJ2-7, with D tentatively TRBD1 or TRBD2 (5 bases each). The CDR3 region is CASSSPGASYEQYF. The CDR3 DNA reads TGTGCCAGCAGCTCCCCCGGGGCCTCCTACGAGCAGTACTTC.